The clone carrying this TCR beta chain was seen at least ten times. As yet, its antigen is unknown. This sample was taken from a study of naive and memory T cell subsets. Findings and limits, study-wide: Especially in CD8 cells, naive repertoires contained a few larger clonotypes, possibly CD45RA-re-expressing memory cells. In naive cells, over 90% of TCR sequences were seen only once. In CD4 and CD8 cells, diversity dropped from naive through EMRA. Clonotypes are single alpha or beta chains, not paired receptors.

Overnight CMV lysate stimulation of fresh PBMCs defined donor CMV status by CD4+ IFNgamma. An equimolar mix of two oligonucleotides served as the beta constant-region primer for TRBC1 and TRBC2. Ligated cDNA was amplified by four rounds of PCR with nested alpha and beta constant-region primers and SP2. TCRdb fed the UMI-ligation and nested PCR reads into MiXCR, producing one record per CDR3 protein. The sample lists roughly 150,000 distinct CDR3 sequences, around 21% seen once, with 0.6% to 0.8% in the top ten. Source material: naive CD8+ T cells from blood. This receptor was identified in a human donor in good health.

The DNA of the CDR3 is TGTGCCAGCAGCCACGGGACACTCACCTACGAGCAGTACTTC. Translating it yields CASSHGTLTYEQYF. This chain links TRBV28 with TRBJ2-7; tentative D call: TRBD1 (6 bases). The CDR3 is 14 residues long. V was trimmed by 6 bases and J by 2 bases, leaving 14 bases between them. CDR1 MDHEN and CDR2 SYDVKM come from the germline V gene.